The 21 T cell receptor beta chains in this list originate from one sample, sequenced in a study of ipilimumab plus nivolumab after autologous stem cell transplantation. Method: immunoSEQ multiplex PCR; TCRdb's copy keeps in-frame clones and lacks some. The sample has approximately 6,000 clones; over 75% are singletons. Sequencing was performed on PBMCs, taken in a trial of ipilimumab plus nivolumab as post-transplant consolidation. All receptors come from a female donor with multiple myeloma.

This clone was seen just once. This chain links TRBV25-1 with TRBJ2-2; D possibly corresponds to TRBD1 (5 bases). Germline values: CDR1 MGHDK, CDR2 SYGVNS. The V end lost 1 base, the J end lost 0 bases, and 15 bases lay between the germline ends. The CDR3 has 18 amino acids. The CDR3 protein is CASSELEKGLTNTGELFF. The CDR3 coding sequence is TGTGCCAGCAGTGAATTGGAGAAGGGGTTAACGAACACCGGGGAGCTGTTTTTT.

The chain carries TRBV19 and TRBJ1-2; possibly TRBD1 for D (6 bases). The CDR3 loop spans 14 amino acids. Trimming took off 5 bases at V and 0 bases at J, with 10 bases between the two ends. Germline loops: CDR1 LNHDA, CDR2 SQIVND (reference sequence). DNA of the CDR3: TGTGCCAGTAGTCGGACAGCCTCTAACTATGGCTACACCTTC. This encodes CASSRTASNYGYTF.

In DNA, the CDR3 is TGTGCCAGCAGCTTAGGGGCGGGGTACGGAGATGGTGAGCAGTACTTC. Residues: CASSLGAGYGDGEQYF. The chain employs TRBV11-3 and TRBJ2-7; D possibly corresponds to TRBD2 (6 bases). Trimming removed 1 base from V and 7 bases from J, with 20 bases in between. Germline CDR1 and CDR2: SGHNT and YENEEA. The CDR3 has 16 residues.

This clone is a singleton in its sample. V usage is TRBV25-1 and J usage is TRBJ2-7, with D maybe TRBD2 (5 bases). Trimming removed 4 bases from V and 3 bases from J, with 16 bases in between. Germline CDR1 is MGHDK and CDR2 is SYGVNS. CDR3 size: 15 residues. This CDR3 is CASSGRNRGIYEQYF. The CDR3 DNA reads TGTGCCAGCAGTGGGAGAAACCGGGGAATCTACGAGCAGTACTTC.

V and J are TRBV21-1 and TRBJ1-2. TRBV21-1 corresponds to a pseudogene. CDR3 length: 14 amino acids. CDR3 amino acids: CASSKEREGFGYTF. CDR3 in DNA: TGTGCCAGCAGCAAAGAAAGGGAGGGCTTTGGCTACACCTTC.

This chain connects TRBV6-6 to TRBJ2-7; 7 bases fit TRBD1. Germline V gene lookup returns CDR1 MNHNY and CDR2 SVGAGI (reference sequence). The CDR3 loop spans 14 amino acids. V gave up 2 bases and J gave up 3 bases; unmatched junction bases: 4. CDR3 coding DNA: TGTGCCAGCAGTTACGCCGGGACAGACTACGAGCAGTACTTC. Amino acids: CASSYAGTDYEQYF.

This clone turned up a few times. At one end, the junction sequence differs from germline, possibly due to a read error. The gene calls are TRBV28 and TRBJ2-3; 9 positions match TRBD1. This CDR3 is built from 12 residues. Germline V gene lookup returns CDR1 MDHEN and CDR2 SYDVKM. CDR3 protein: CASSLTGTGHHF. As DNA, the CDR3 is TGTGCCAGCAGTTTAACCGGGACAGGGCATCATTTT.

The chain carries TRBV5-4 and TRBJ2-6, with TRBD2 matching over 13 bases. The CDR3 length is 19 residues. Trimming at V came to 0 bases and at J to 4 bases, leaving 7 bases not matched to a gene. Germline CDR1 and CDR2: SGHNT and YYREEE (reference sequence). Here the CDR3 reads CASSLGSGLAGAGANVLTF. In DNA, the CDR3 is TGTGCCAGCAGCTTGGGGTCCGGACTAGCGGGAGCAGGGGCCAACGTCCTGACTTTC.

V is TRBV18 and J is TRBJ1-5; D remains unclear. V was trimmed by 1 base and J by 0 bases, leaving 13 bases between them. The CDR3 sequence is 17 residues long. Looked up from germline, CDR1 is KGHSH and CDR2 is LQKENI. The CDR3 is CASSPQAPLNSNQPQHF. The CDR3 DNA reads TGTGCCAGCTCACCACAGGCCCCTCTAAATAGCAATCAGCCCCAGCATTTT.

This sequence joins TRBV9 and TRBJ2-7; D perhaps matches TRBD2 (6 bases). The CDR3 runs 18 residues. V was cut by 3 bases and J by 0 bases, with 22 bases left in between. Germline CDR1 and CDR2: SGDLS and YYNGEE. The CDR3 region is CASSETGSLAPRSYEQYF. CDR3 in DNA: TGTGCCAGCAGCGAGACCGGGTCGCTAGCGCCGCGCTCCTACGAGCAGTACTTC.

The chain couples TRBV10-3 to TRBJ1-4; D is possibly TRBD1 (5 bases). With 0 bases removed from V and 7 bases from J, the gap between germline ends came to 12 bases. The CDR3 contains 15 residues. CDR1 is ENHRY and CDR2 is SYGVKD in the germline V gene. CDR3 loop: CAISESGAEGEKLFF. The CDR3 coding sequence is TGTGCCATCAGTGAGTCTGGGGCAGAGGGTGAAAAACTGTTTTTT.

V and J are TRBV5-1 and TRBJ2-2; 9 bases are shared with TRBD2. V trimming: 4 bases; J trimming: 7 bases; junction bases outside the gene matches: 5. Germline CDR1 is SGHRS and CDR2 is YFSETQ. The CDR3 has 14 amino acids. CDR3 DNA: TGCGCCAGCAGCGGCGGGAGGGCCGGCGGGGAGCTGTTTTTT. This codes for CASSGGRAGGELFF.

This chain uses TRBV21-1 with TRBJ1-1. TRBV21-1 is marked as a pseudogene. The CDR3 covers 13 residues. The CDR3 DNA is TGTGCCAGCACCACCTATCGGAACACTGAAGCTTTCTTT. Translating it yields CASTTYRNTEAFF.

The rearrangement links TRBV28 to TRBJ1-2, with unresolved D. Germline loops: CDR1 MDHEN, CDR2 SYDVKM. V gave up 3 bases and J gave up 1 base, with 12 bases separating them. The CDR3 is made up of 15 amino acids. The CDR3 spells CASSFLSAGNYGYTF. The CDR3 bases are TGTGCCAGCAGTTTTTTATCGGCCGGTAACTATGGCTACACCTTC.

The rearrangement links TRBV18 to TRBJ1-5; TRBD1 matches 9 bases. The CDR3 spans 16 residues. CDR1 and CDR2 (germline): KGHSH, LQKENI. Germline trimming cut 3 bases from V and 0 bases from J; bases unmatched to any gene: 3. The CDR3 sequence is CASSPTGGDSNQPQHF. In DNA form, the CDR3 reads TGTGCCAGCTCACCGACAGGGGGTGATAGCAATCAGCCCCAGCATTTT.

The chain has TRBV2 and TRBJ2-6; D remains ambiguous. The CDR3 totals 14 residues. The germline V gene has CDR1 SNHLY and CDR2 FYNNEI. The V and J ends lost 7 bases and 2 bases respectively, with 9 bases between them. The CDR3 DNA sequence: TGTGCCAGCAACCAGGCAACTGGGGCCAACGTCCTGACTTTC. This encodes CASNQATGANVLTF.

In this sample, this clone turned up once. The V and J genes are TRBV19 and TRBJ2-2; 8 positions match TRBD2. This CDR3 has 16 amino acids. The germline gives CDR1 LNHDA, CDR2 SQIVND (reference sequence). The ends lost 5 bases at V and 4 bases at J; junction bases unmatched: 9. DNA of the CDR3: TGTGCCAGTAGTTTCTCAACTAGCGGCCTCACCGGGGAGCTGTTTTTT. It codes for CASSFSTSGLTGELFF.

In this sample, this clone turned up a few times. V is TRBV5-3 and J is TRBJ2-7, with TRBD1 matching 7 bases. TRBV5-3 is sorted into the ORF group, with uncertain function. This CDR3 comprises 18 residues. V lost 4 bases to trimming and J lost 3 bases; unmatched junction nucleotides: 19. The chain's CDR3 is CARSLVLEQGKRDYEQYF. DNA for the CDR3: TGTGCCAGAAGCCTAGTCCTAGAACAGGGGAAGAGAGACTACGAGCAGTACTTC.

This chain links TRBV10-3 with TRBJ1-1; D might be TRBD1 (5 bases). V was pared by 5 bases and J by 4 bases, with 11 bases between. Germline CDR1 and CDR2: ENHRY and SYGVKD. The CDR3 runs 13 residues. The CDR3, as DNA: TGTGCCATCAGTCAGGGTGGGAGCACTGAAGCTTTCTTT. Encoded protein: CAISQGGSTEAFF.

This chain joins TRBV28 and TRBJ1-6, with 7 bases fitting TRBD1. Trimming removed 4 bases from V and 10 bases from J; junction bases left unmatched: 7. The V gene's germline CDR1 is MDHEN and CDR2 SYDVKM. The CDR3 consists of 14 residues. The CDR3 nucleotides are TGTGCCAGCAGTTCCGGACAGGTCGACTCACCCCTCCACTTT. Translated, it gives CASSSGQVDSPLHF. The full variable domain, rest sourced from reference TRBV28 and TRBJ1-6, is DVKVTQSSRYLVKRTGEKVFLECVQDMDHENMFWYRQDPGLGLRLIYFSYDVKMKEKGDIPEGYSVSREKKERFSLILESASTNQTSMYLCASSSGQVDSPLHFGNGTRLTVT.

The chain joins TRBV6-4 to TRBJ1-3; D not resolved. Deletions cut 4 bases from V and 0 bases from J, with 4 bases between. CDR1 and CDR2 from the germline V gene are MRHNA and SNTAGT. The CDR3 is 13 amino acids. The CDR3 is CASSVDSGNTIYF. CDR3 DNA sequence: TGTGCCAGCAGTGTTGACTCTGGAAACACCATATATTTT.